This paragraph covers one T cell receptor beta chain sequence. Its antigen remains unknown. The CDR3 covers 15 residues. Germline assignment: CDR1 SGHTA and CDR2 FQGTGA. The V end lost 5 bases, the J end lost 0 bases, and 10 bases lay between the germline ends. The data belong to a study of tumor-infiltrating lymphocytes in localized non-small cell lung cancer. The wider study: Each patient gave resected tumor and non-adjacent uninvolved lung tissue.

Findings and limits, study-wide: Available tissue quantity limited TCR sequencing to a patient subset. IM1 and IM2 tumors showed no difference in T-cell fraction. Compared with uninvolved lung, tumors showed higher T cell infiltration by TCRbeta sequencing.

Sequencing was performed with immunoSEQ multiplex PCR; in TCRdb, only in-frame clones are kept and a portion is missing. The sample holds around 12,000 clones, 70% to 90% seen once. The chain joins TRBV7-3 to TRBJ2-2, with D hard to call. The receptor's source is a human donor with non-small cell lung cancer. Material for sequencing was uninvolved lung tissue not adjacent to the tumor. The CDR3 DNA follows: TGTGCCAGCAGCCCCGGTTCCGCGAACACCGGGGAGCTGTTTTTT. Its translation: CASSPGSANTGELFF.